These 5 T cell receptor beta chains were sequenced from one sample in a study of cytomegalovirus exposure and HLA in healthy donors. The protocol was immunoSEQ multiplex PCR, while the TCRdb copy is restricted to in-frame clones and leaves out a portion. The sample consists of tens of thousands of clones, 90% to 95% of them appearing once. The sequencing sample was made of PBMCs. The receptor set was obtained from a young man in good health and CMV-seropositive.

V usage is TRBV4-2 and J usage is TRBJ2-3; 13 positions match TRBD2. Germline lookup yields CDR1 LGHNA and CDR2 YNFKEQ. The CDR3 covers 15 residues. V dropped 4 bases and J dropped 5; count of bases not matched to a gene: 3. CDR3 sequence reads: CASSRLAGGGDTQYF. The CDR3 nucleotides read TGTGCCAGCAGCCGACTAGCGGGAGGTGGAGATACGCAGTATTTT.

The genes are TRBV28 and TRBJ2-4; 7 positions match TRBD1. The ends lost 5 bases at V and 8 bases at J; junction bases unmatched: 12. The CDR3 length is 15 residues. Germline CDR1 reads MDHEN; CDR2 reads SYDVKM. Here the CDR3 DNA reads TGTGCCAGCAGTGACCCCTCCGGGACAGCCGACATTCAGTACTTC. This gives the protein CASSDPSGTADIQYF. Supplemented by reference TRBV28 and TRBJ2-4, the full variable domain reads DVKVTQSSRYLVKRTGEKVFLECVQDMDHENMFWYRQDPGLGLRLIYFSYDVKMKEKGDIPEGYSVSREKKERFSLILESASTNQTSMYLCASSDPSGTADIQYFGAGTRLSVL.

CDR3 amino acids: CASSQGYSGTQYF. CDR3 coding DNA: TGTGCCAGCAGCCAAGGCTACTCCGGGACCCAGTACTTC. This chain connects TRBV4-2 to TRBJ2-5; D gene uncertain. V lost 1 base, J lost 7 bases, and 10 bases lay in between. Germline-derived CDR1 and CDR2 are LGHNA and YNFKEQ. The CDR3 covers 13 residues.

The chain couples TRBV29-1 to TRBJ2-3; 7 bases are shared with TRBD2. The CDR3 spans 12 residues. CDR1 is SQVTM, CDR2 ANQGSEA, per germline. The J segment lost 3 bases and the V segment lost 5 bases, leaving 2 bases of the junction unmatched. The DNA for the CDR3 is TGCAGCGTTCGGGGGGAGACAGATACGCAGTATTTT. It codes for CSVRGETDTQYF.

V gene TRBV28 combines with J gene TRBJ2-2; D is possibly TRBD1 (6 bases). The germline V and J ends were trimmed by 4 bases and 4 bases, with 13 bases remaining between them. The CDR3 spans 15 residues. Germline-derived CDR1 and CDR2 are MDHEN and SYDVKM. DNA for the CDR3: TGTGCCAGCAGTTCCGGACAGACTTCCACCGGGGAGCTGTTTTTT. Translating gives CASSSGQTSTGELFF. The full variable domain, with the rest looked up from reference TRBV28 and TRBJ2-2, is DVKVTQSSRYLVKRTGEKVFLECVQDMDHENMFWYRQDPGLGLRLIYFSYDVKMKEKGDIPEGYSVSREKKERFSLILESASTNQTSMYLCASSSGQTSTGELFFGEGSRLTVL.